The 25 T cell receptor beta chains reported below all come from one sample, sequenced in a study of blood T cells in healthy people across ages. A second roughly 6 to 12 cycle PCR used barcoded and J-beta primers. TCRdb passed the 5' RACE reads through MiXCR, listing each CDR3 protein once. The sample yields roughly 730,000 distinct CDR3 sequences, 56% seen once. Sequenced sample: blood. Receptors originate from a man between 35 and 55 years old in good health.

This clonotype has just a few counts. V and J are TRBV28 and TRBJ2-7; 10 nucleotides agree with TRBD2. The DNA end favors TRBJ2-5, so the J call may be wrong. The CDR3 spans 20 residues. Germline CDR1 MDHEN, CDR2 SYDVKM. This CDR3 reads CASSLPPSAGGGRSQETQYF. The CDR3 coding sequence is TGTGCCAGCAGCCTCCCCCCCTCAGCGGGAGGGGGAAGATCACAAGAGACCCAGTACTTC.

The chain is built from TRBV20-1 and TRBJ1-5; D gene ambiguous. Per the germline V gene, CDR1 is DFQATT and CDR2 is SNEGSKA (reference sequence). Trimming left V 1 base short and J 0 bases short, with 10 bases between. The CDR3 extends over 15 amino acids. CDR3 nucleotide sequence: TGCAGTGCTAGAGTACCCTCAACTAGCAATCAGCCCCAGCATTTT. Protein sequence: CSARVPSTSNQPQHF.

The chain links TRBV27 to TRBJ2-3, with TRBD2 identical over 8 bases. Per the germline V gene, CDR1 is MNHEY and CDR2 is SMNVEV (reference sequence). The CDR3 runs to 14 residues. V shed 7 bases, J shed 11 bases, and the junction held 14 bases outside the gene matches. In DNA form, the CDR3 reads TGTGCCAGCACCCTTCAGCGGGGGCCGGGGGTGCAGTATTTT. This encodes CASTLQRGPGVQYF.

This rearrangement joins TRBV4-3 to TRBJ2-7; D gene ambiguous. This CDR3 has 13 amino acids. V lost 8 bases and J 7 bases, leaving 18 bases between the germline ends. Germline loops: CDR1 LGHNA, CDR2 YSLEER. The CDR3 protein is CASSQIPQLEQYF. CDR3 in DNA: TGCGCCAGCTCCCAAATCCCACAATTGGAGCAGTACTTC.

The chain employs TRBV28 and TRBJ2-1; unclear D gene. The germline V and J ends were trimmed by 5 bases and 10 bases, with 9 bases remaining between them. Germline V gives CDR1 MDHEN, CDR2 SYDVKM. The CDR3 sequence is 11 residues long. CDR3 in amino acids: CASSMRSEQFF. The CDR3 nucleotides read TGTGCCAGCAGTATGAGAAGCGAGCAGTTCTTC.

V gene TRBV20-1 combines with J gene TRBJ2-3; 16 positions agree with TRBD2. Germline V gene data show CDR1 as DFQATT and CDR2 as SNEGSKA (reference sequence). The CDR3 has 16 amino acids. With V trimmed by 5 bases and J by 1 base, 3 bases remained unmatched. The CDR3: CSAPGLAGGRTDTQYF. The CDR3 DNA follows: TGCAGTGCTCCGGGACTAGCGGGAGGGCGCACAGATACGCAGTATTTT.

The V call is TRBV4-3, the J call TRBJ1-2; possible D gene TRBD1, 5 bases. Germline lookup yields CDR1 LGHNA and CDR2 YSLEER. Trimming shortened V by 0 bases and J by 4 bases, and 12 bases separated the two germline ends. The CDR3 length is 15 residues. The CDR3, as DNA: TGCGCCAGCAGCCAAGATGTTCAGGGTTCCTATGGCTACACCTTC. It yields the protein CASSQDVQGSYGYTF.

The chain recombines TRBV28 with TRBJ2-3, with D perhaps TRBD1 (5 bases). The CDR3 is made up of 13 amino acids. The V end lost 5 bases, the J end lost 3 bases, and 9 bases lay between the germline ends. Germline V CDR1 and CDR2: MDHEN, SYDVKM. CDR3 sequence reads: CASSQRQTDTQYF. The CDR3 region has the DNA TGTGCCAGCAGTCAAAGACAGACAGATACGCAGTATTTT.

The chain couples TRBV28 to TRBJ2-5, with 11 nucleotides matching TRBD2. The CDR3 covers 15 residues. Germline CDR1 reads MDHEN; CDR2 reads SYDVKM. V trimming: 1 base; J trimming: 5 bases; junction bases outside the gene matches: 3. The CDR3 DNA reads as TGTGCCAGCAGTTTATTGGGGACTAGCGGCGAGACCCAGTACTTC. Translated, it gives CASSLLGTSGETQYF. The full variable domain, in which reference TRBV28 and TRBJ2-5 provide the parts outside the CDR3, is DVKVTQSSRYLVKRTGEKVFLECVQDMDHENMFWYRQDPGLGLRLIYFSYDVKMKEKGDIPEGYSVSREKKERFSLILESASTNQTSMYLCASSLLGTSGETQYFGPGTRLLVL.

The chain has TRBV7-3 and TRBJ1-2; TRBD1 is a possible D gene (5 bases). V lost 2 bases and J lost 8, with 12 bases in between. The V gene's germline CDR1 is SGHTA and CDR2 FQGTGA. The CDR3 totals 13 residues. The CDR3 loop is CASSLEGLRGYTF. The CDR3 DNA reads TGTGCCAGCAGCTTAGAGGGGCTACGAGGCTACACCTTC. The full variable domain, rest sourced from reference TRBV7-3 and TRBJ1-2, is GAGVSQTPSNKVTEKGKYVELRCDPISGHTALYWYRQSLGQGPEFLIYFQGTGAADDSGLPNDRFFAVRPEGSVSTLKIQRTERGDSAVYLCASSLEGLRGYTFGSGTRLTVV.

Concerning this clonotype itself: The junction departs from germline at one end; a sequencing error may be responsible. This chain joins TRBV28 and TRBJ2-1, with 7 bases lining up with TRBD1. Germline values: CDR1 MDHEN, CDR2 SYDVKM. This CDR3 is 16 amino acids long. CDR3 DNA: TGTGCCAGCAGTTTAAAAGGGACAGTTATCTACAATGGGCAGTTCTTC. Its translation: CASSLKGTVIYNGQFF.

The DNA of the CDR3 is TGTGCCAGCAGCTTACGGGTCTTGGGTCAGCCCCAGCATTTT. Amino acid sequence: CASSLRVLGQPQHF. The genes are TRBV7-2 and TRBJ1-5; D not resolved. CDR1 and CDR2 (germline): SGHTA, FQGNSA. The V gene lost 2 bases and the J gene lost 6 bases, with 11 bases spanning the gap. CDR3 length: 14 amino acids.

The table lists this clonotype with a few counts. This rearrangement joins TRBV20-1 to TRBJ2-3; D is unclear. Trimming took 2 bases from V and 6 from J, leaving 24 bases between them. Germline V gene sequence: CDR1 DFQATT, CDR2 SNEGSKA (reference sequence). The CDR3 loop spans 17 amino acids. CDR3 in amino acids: CSARPGWLGRGKDTQYF. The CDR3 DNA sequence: TGCAGTGCTAGACCCGGGTGGCTAGGACGCGGAAAGGATACGCAGTATTTT.

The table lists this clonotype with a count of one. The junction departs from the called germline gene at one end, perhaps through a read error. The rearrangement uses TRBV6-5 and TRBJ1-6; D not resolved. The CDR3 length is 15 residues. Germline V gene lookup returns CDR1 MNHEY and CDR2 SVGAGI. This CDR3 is CASSSSTGLVSPLHF. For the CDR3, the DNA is TGTGCTAGCAGTTCCTCGACGGGTTTAGTTTCACCCCTCCACTTT.

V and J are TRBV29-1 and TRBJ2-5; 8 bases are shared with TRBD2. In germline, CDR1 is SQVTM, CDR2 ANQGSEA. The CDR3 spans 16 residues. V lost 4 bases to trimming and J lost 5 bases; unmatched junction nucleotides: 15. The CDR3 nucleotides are TGCAGCGTTGCAATTTCGGGAGCGGGAGAGGGGGAGACCCAGTACTTC. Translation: CSVAISGAGEGETQYF.

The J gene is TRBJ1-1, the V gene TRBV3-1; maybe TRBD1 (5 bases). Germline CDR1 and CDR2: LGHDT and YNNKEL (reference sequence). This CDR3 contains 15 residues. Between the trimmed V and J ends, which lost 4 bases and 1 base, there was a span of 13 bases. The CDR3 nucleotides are TGTGCCAGCAGCCCAACTACAGGACGGAACACTGAAGCTTTCTTT. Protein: CASSPTTGRNTEAFF.

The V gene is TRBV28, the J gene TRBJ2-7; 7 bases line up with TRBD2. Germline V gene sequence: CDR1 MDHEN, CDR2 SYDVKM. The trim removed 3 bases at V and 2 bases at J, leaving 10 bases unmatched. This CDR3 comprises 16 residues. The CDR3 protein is CASSLLPREGTYEQYF. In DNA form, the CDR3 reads TGTGCCAGCAGTTTGCTACCTAGGGAGGGGACCTACGAGCAGTACTTC.

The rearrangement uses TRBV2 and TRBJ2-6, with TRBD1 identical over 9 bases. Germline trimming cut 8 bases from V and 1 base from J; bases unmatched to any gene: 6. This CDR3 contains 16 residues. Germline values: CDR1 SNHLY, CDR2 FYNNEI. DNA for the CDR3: TGTGCCAGCGGACCGGGACAGGGATCTGGGGCCAACGTCCTGACTTTC. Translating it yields CASGPGQGSGANVLTF. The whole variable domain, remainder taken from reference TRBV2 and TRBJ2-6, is EPEVTQTPSHQVTQMGQEVILRCVPISNHLYFYWYRQILGQKVEFLVSFYNNEISEKSEIFDDQFSVERPDGSNFTLKIRSTKLEDSAMYFCASGPGQGSGANVLTFGAGSRLTVL.

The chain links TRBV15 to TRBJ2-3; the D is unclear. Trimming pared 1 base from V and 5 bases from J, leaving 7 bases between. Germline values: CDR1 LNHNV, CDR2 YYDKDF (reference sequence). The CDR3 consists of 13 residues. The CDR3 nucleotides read TGTGCCACCAGCAGAGGGCTTAGAGATACGCAGTATTTT. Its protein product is CATSRGLRDTQYF.

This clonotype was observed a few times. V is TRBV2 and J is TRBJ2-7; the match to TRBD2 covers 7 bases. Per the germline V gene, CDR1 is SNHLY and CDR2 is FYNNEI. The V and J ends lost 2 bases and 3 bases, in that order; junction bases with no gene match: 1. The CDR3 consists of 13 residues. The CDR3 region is CASSEIAGYEQYF. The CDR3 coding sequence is TGTGCCAGCAGTGAAATAGCGGGCTACGAGCAGTACTTC.

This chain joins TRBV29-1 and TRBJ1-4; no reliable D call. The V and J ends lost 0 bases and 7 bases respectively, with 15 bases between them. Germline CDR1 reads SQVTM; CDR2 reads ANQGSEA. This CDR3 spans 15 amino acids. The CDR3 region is CSVEDRATSVEKLFF. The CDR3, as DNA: TGCAGCGTTGAAGACAGAGCTACCTCTGTTGAAAAACTGTTTTTT. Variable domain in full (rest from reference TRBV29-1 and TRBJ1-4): SAVISQKPSRDICQRGTSLTIQCQVDSQVTMMFWYRQQPGQSLTLIATANQGSEATYESGFVIDKFPISRPNLTFSTLTVSNMSPEDSSIYLCSVEDRATSVEKLFFGSGTQLSVL.

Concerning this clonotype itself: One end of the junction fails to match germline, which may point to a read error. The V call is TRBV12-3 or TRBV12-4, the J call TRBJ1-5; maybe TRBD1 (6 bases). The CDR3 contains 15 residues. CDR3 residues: CANSLQGLGNQPQHF. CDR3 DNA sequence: TGTGCCAACAGTTTACAGGGTCTTGGCAATCAGCCCCAGCATTTT.

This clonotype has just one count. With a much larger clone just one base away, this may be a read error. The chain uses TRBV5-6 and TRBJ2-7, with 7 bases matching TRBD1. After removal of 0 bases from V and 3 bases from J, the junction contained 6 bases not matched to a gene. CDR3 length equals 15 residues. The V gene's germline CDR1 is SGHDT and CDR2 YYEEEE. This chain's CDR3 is CASSLAGGRRYEQYF. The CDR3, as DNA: TGTGCCAGCAGCTTGGCAGGGGGTCGCCGCTACGAGCAGTACTTC.

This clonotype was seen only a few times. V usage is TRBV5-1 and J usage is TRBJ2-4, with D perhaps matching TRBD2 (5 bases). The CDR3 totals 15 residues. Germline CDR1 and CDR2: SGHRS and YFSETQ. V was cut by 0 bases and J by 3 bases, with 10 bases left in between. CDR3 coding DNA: TGCGCCAGCAGCTTGGACGGGGTGAGCAAAAACATTCAGTACTTC. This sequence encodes CASSLDGVSKNIQYF. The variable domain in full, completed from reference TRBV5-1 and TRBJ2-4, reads KAGVTQTPRYLIKTRGQQVTLSCSPISGHRSVSWYQQTPGQGLQFLFEYFSETQRNKGNFPGRFSGRQFSNSRSEMNVSTLELGDSALYLCASSLDGVSKNIQYFGAGTRLSVL.

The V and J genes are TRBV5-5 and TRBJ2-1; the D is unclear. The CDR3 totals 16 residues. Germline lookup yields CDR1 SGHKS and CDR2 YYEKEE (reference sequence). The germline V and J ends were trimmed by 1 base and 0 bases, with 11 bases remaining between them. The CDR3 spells CASSLFSPSSYNEQFF. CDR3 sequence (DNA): TGTGCCAGCAGCTTGTTTAGCCCGAGCTCCTACAATGAGCAGTTCTTC.